This TCR beta chain is from a study of long-term antiretroviral therapy in people with HIV. General study points: Across all time points, the repertoire was dominated by clones that expanded before ART.

Notes on this clone: Its antigen is as yet unknown.

One or more pre-ART and two or more post-ART PBMC samples were available from each donor. Samples were assayed with immunoSEQ v3.0 at survey level. Measured with immunoSEQ multiplex PCR; TCRdb has only the in-frame clones, and not every one. Seen here are about 25,000 clones, almost 80% observed once, and the top ten hold around 10%. V lost 5 bases and J lost 4, with 15 bases in between. Looked up from germline, CDR1 is SGHTA and CDR2 is FQGNSA. The CDR3 length is 14 residues. Sequencing used unsorted PBMCs, obtained 2.1 years after starting antiretroviral therapy. The chain recombines TRBV7-2 with TRBJ2-7, with D possibly called TRBD1 or TRBD2 (6 bases each). This TCR came from a man aged 25-45 years with HIV. The CDR3 spells CASSRPDSGYEQYF. In DNA form, the CDR3 reads TGTGCCAGCAGCCGACCGGACAGCGGGTACGAGCAGTACTTC.